Shown below are 19 T cell receptor beta chains from a single sample sequenced in a study of human T cells and chemical hapten exposure. TCRdb ran MiXCR on the RACE reads and lists one entry per CDR3 protein. Seen here are some 40,000 distinct CDR3 sequences, around 4% observed once, and the top ten hold 4.5% to 6.5%. Time point denoted: healthy volunteer bleed at 6 weeks. It was from unfractionated whole blood that total RNA was extracted. Material for sequencing was whole blood. The receptors derive from a human donor in good health. Some clones in this sample may be carry-over from other donors' samples.

The chain uses TRBV27 and TRBJ1-1; the D is unclear. Germline CDR1 reads MNHEY; CDR2 reads SMNVEV (reference sequence). The CDR3 is 15 amino acids. Trimming cost V 3 bases and J 5 bases, with 16 bases left between them. CDR3 loop: CASSFVGGGKTEAFF. Written as DNA, the CDR3 is TGTGCCAGCAGTTTTGTTGGAGGCGGGAAGACTGAAGCTTTCTTT.

This clonotype was detected ten times or more. V gene TRBV4-1 combines with J gene TRBJ2-7; TRBD1 agrees at 8 bases. V lost 3 bases and J lost 3; bases outside the gene matches: 7. The CDR3 length is 15 residues. Germline V gene sequence: CDR1 MGHRA, CDR2 YSYEKL. DNA for the CDR3: TGCGCCAGCAGCCAGGATGGGACAGGAGACTACGAGCAGTACTTC. Its protein is CASSQDGTGDYEQYF.

This clonotype was found many times. V and J are TRBV10-3 and TRBJ1-5, with a tentative D call TRBD1 (6 bases). CDR3 size: 15 residues. CDR1 and CDR2 (germline): ENHRY, SYGVKD. V was cut by 0 bases and J by 5 bases, with 11 bases left in between. The CDR3 DNA sequence: TGTGCCATCAGTGAGTCCCTCACAGGGTATCAGCCCCAGCATTTT. This translates into CAISESLTGYQPQHF.

Ten or more counts support this clonotype. CDR3 amino acids: CASSTLYEQYF. CDR3 DNA sequence: TGTGCCAGCAGCACGTTGTACGAGCAGTACTTC. V usage is TRBV28 and J usage is TRBJ2-7, with D unresolved. Germline CDR1 and CDR2: MDHEN and SYDVKM. The length of the CDR3 is 11 residues. The ends were cut back, 6 bases at V and 4 bases at J, with 7 bases in the middle.

As to this clonotype: Given a much more abundant clone one base away, this may be a read error. The chain recombines TRBV28 with TRBJ2-5; possibly TRBD1 for D (6 bases). Germline CDR1 MDHEN, CDR2 SYDVKM. CDR3 length equals 12 residues. V lost 6 bases to trimming and J lost 10 bases, with 15 bases between them. In nucleotides, the CDR3 is TGTGCCAGCAGCCTAGGACAGAGTGTCCAGTACTTC. Protein sequence: CASSLGQSVQYF.

This clonotype has ten or more counts. Germline is not matched at one junction end, which may reflect a read error. This chain uses TRBV4-1 with TRBJ2-1, with TRBD2 identical over 16 bases. The CDR3 extends over 14 amino acids. Per the germline V gene, CDR1 is MGHRA and CDR2 is YSYEKL. This chain's CDR3 is CASSLGTSGGEGIF. The DNA for the CDR3 is TGCGCCAGCAGCCTCGGGACTAGCGGGGGGGAGGGAATCTTC.

This clonotype was detected ten times or more. The chain carries TRBV4-1 and TRBJ2-5; D remains unclear. This CDR3 is 13 amino acids long. The V gene's germline CDR1 is MGHRA and CDR2 YSYEKL. Trimming shortened V by 5 bases and J by 3 bases, and 10 bases separated the two germline ends. The CDR3 here is CASSSAREETQYF. The DNA for the CDR3 is TGCGCCAGCAGCTCCGCAAGGGAAGAGACCCAGTACTTC.

This clonotype was observed many times. The chain is built from TRBV20-1 and TRBJ2-7; the match to TRBD2 covers 10 bases. CDR1 DFQATT and CDR2 SNEGSKA come from the germline V gene (reference sequence). CDR3 length equals 13 residues. The V gene end was trimmed by 3 bases and the J gene end by 1 base; junction bases not matched to a gene: 0. This chain's CDR3 is CSARTSGSYEQYF. DNA for the CDR3: TGCAGTGCTAGGACTAGCGGGTCCTACGAGCAGTACTTC.

The table lists this clonotype with many counts. The rearrangement uses TRBV24-1 and TRBJ2-5, with D possibly TRBD1 on 5 matching bases. CDR3 length: 15 amino acids. V was clipped by 2 bases and J by 1 base, with 10 bases between them. Germline V gene lookup returns CDR1 KGHDR and CDR2 SFDVKD. CDR3 in DNA: TGTGCCACCAGTGATTCCCGACAGCGCCAAGAGACCCAGTACTTC. It specifies CATSDSRQRQETQYF.

This clonotype was observed at least ten times. This sequence joins TRBV10-3 and TRBJ2-2, with D perhaps being TRBD1 or TRBD2 (5 bases each). Trimming took off 6 bases at V and 4 bases at J, with 12 bases between the two ends. The germline CDR1 and CDR2 sequences are ENHRY and SYGVKD. The CDR3 loop spans 14 amino acids. The CDR3 sequence is CAISRHGATGELFF. CDR3 coding DNA: TGTGCCATCAGCAGACACGGGGCCACCGGGGAGCTGTTTTTT.

The table lists this clonotype with a few counts. This sequence joins TRBV10-2 and TRBJ1-1, with 8 bases lining up with TRBD1. V was pared by 7 bases and J by 2 bases, with 3 bases of the junction left unmatched. CDR3 length equals 13 residues. Germline loops: CDR1 WSHSY, CDR2 SAAADI. CDR3: CASTGQENTEAFF. In DNA form, the CDR3 reads TGCGCCAGCACGGGACAGGAAAACACTGAAGCTTTCTTT.

Points on this clonotype: Just one base apart from a much larger clone, this may be a read error. The chain uses TRBV6-5 and TRBJ1-2, with 9 bases aligning to TRBD1. Per the germline V gene, CDR1 is MNHEY and CDR2 is SVGAGI. The length of the CDR3 is 15 residues. The CDR3: CVSSSTGTGRGGYTF. Written as DNA, the CDR3 is TGTGTCAGCAGTTCGACGGGGACAGGGAGAGGTGGCTACACCTTC.

This clonotype appeared many times. The J gene is TRBJ2-1, the V gene TRBV6-2 or TRBV6-3, with a possible D match to TRBD2 (6 bases). Between the trimmed V and J ends, which lost 3 bases and 10 bases, there was a span of 7 bases. Germline values: CDR1 MNHEY, CDR2 SVGEGT. The CDR3 has 11 residues. The CDR3 sequence: CASSYRGEQFF. In nucleotides, the CDR3 is TGTGCCAGCAGTTATCGGGGGGAGCAGTTCTTC.

This clonotype has at least ten counts. This chain joins TRBV7-9 and TRBJ1-2; tentative D call: TRBD1 (5 bases). CDR1 SEHNR and CDR2 FQNEAQ come from the germline V gene (reference sequence). This CDR3 comprises 14 residues. The ends were cut back, 0 bases at V and 4 bases at J, with 9 bases in the middle. The CDR3 DNA is TGTGCCAGCAGCTTAGCCGGACAAGTCTATGGCTACACCTTC. Residues: CASSLAGQVYGYTF.

This clonotype was observed many times. The chain carries TRBV6-5 and TRBJ2-1; D assignment may be TRBD1 or TRBD2 (5 bases each). V was shortened by 0 bases and J by 8 bases, with 11 bases between the two germline ends. This CDR3 comprises 14 residues. The germline V gene encodes CDR1 MNHEY and CDR2 SVGAGI. The CDR3 coding sequence is TGTGCCAGCAGTTACTCGATCCGGGGCGATGAGCAGTTCTTC. This codes for CASSYSIRGDEQFF.

This clonotype was observed at least ten times. The genes are TRBV6-2 or TRBV6-3 and TRBJ2-7, with a possible D match to TRBD2 (6 bases). The CDR3 has 13 amino acids. The germline CDR1 and CDR2 sequences are MNHEY and SVGEGT. V dropped 6 bases and J dropped 6 bases, with 15 bases sitting between them. The CDR3 here is CASRNVRRGEQYF. CDR3 sequence (DNA): TGTGCCAGCAGAAACGTAAGGCGGGGCGAGCAGTACTTC.

Ten or more counts support this clonotype. This chain links TRBV29-1 with TRBJ2-3; D is unclear. Germline loops: CDR1 SQVTM, CDR2 ANQGSEA. V lost 3 bases and J lost 2, with 12 bases in between. CDR3 length: 14 residues. CDR3 coding DNA: TGCAGCGTTGAGATGAGCCTTCACACAGATACGCAGTATTTT. Its protein product is CSVEMSLHTDTQYF.

The table lists this clonotype with a few counts. The chain links TRBV12-5 to TRBJ1-5; no reliable D call. Deletions cut 6 bases from V and 4 bases from J, with 10 bases between. This CDR3 has 13 amino acids. Germline CDR1 LGHNT, CDR2 FRNRAP. The CDR3 reads CASGPDINQPQHF. The CDR3 DNA is TGTGCTAGTGGACCCGACATAAATCAGCCCCAGCATTTT.

This clonotype was seen many times. The chain is built from TRBV28 and TRBJ1-5, with 8 bases fitting TRBD1. CDR1 is MDHEN and CDR2 is SYDVKM in the germline V gene. This CDR3 is 16 amino acids long. With 1 base clipped from V and 9 bases from J, the junction kept 11 bases outside the gene matches. CDR3 nucleotides: TGTGCCAGCAGTTTATTTGGCAGGGGGCGGAATGTGCCCCAGCATTTT. Amino acids: CASSLFGRGRNVPQHF. Filled out from reference TRBV28 and TRBJ1-5, the complete variable domain reads DVKVTQSSRYLVKRTGEKVFLECVQDMDHENMFWYRQDPGLGLRLIYFSYDVKMKEKGDIPEGYSVSREKKERFSLILESASTNQTSMYLCASSLFGRGRNVPQHFGDGTRLSIL.